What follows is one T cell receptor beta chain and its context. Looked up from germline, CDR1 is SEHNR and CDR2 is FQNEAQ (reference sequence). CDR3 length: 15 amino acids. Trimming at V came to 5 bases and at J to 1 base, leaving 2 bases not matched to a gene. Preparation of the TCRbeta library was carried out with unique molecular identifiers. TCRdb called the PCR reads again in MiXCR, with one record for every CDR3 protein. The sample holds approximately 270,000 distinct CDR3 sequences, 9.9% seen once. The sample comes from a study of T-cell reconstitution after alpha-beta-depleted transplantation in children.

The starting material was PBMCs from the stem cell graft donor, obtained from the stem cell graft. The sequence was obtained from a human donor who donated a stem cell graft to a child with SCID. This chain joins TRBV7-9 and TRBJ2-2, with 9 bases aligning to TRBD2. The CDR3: CASSASGENTGELFF. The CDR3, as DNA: TGTGCCAGCAGCGCTAGCGGGGAGAACACCGGGGAGCTGTTTTTT.